Listed here are 21 T cell receptor beta chains from one sample, sequenced in a study of beta chain features in type 1 diabetes. Their target antigens are unknown. The study's findings and limits: Moderate yet significant TCRB CDR3 shortening was seen in Type 1 diabetes patients in all four CD4+ subsets.

Reverse transcription of all isolated RNA meant that expressed TCRB transcripts were sequenced. Sequenced by immunoSEQ multiplex PCR; TCRdb stores in-frame clones only, minus some. The repertoire holds tens of thousands of clones, with 42% as singletons. The sample consisted of Tregs from blood. The receptors were gathered from a man aged 25 to 40 with type 1 diabetes.

This clone was seen a few times. CDR3 in amino acids: CASSRAGNEKLFF. CDR3 sequence (DNA): TGTGCCAGCTCCCGGGCAGGGAATGAAAAACTGTTTTTT. V gene TRBV7-9 combines with J gene TRBJ1-4; D perhaps matches TRBD1 (5 bases). Trimming took off 8 bases at V and 5 bases at J, with 12 bases between the two ends. This CDR3 comprises 13 residues. Germline CDR1 reads SEHNR; CDR2 reads FQNEAQ (reference sequence).

This chain connects TRBV13 to TRBJ2-1; 10 bases are shared with TRBD2. The CDR3 loop spans 18 amino acids. With 2 bases clipped from V and 9 bases from J, the junction kept 16 bases outside the gene matches. From germline, CDR1 is PRHDT and CDR2 FYEKMQ (reference sequence). The CDR3 reads CASSLKLAGTYRGSEQFF. DNA for the CDR3: TGTGCCAGCAGCTTAAAACTAGCGGGAACCTATAGGGGGAGTGAGCAGTTCTTC.

The rearrangement links TRBV11-2 to TRBJ2-2, with TRBD1 matching 10 bases. With 5 bases clipped from V and 10 bases from J, the junction kept 13 bases outside the gene matches. The CDR3 runs to 16 residues. Per the germline V gene, CDR1 is SGHAT and CDR2 is FQNNGV. The DNA for the CDR3 is TGTGCCAGCAGCCTCATGGGACAGGGGTTAGGTGTGGAGCTGTTTTTT. Encoded protein: CASSLMGQGLGVELFF.

This chain uses TRBV11-2 with TRBJ1-1; D gene uncertain. CDR1 is SGHAT, CDR2 FQNNGV, per germline. The length of the CDR3 is 13 residues. Between the trimmed V and J ends, which lost 3 bases and 3 bases, there was a span of 8 bases. In DNA form, the CDR3 reads TGTGCCAGCAGCTTTAACGGGGACACTGAAGCTTTCTTT. It encodes CASSFNGDTEAFF.

This clone was detected only a few times. The chain recombines TRBV27 with TRBJ2-2, with D perhaps matching TRBD1 (6 bases). CDR1 MNHEY and CDR2 SMNVEV come from the germline V gene (reference sequence). The V and J ends lost 7 bases and 6 bases respectively, with 12 bases between them. This CDR3 comprises 13 residues. The CDR3, as DNA: TGTGCCAGCAAGACAGGTGTATCCGGGGAGCTGTTTTTT. Translated, it gives CASKTGVSGELFF.

Notes on this clone: One junction end disagrees with the germline gene, perhaps due to a read error. The sample has other DNA sequences that encode this CDR3 too. The V and J genes are TRBV28 and TRBJ2-4; TRBD1 matches at 8 bases. Looked up from germline, CDR1 is MDHEN and CDR2 is SYDVKM. This CDR3 is built from 12 residues. CDR3 loop: CASSTGGNIQYF. The DNA of the CDR3 is TGTGCCAGCAGTACAGGGGGAAACATTCAATACTTC.

The chain links TRBV27 to TRBJ2-3; 7 bases are shared with TRBD2. CDR3 size: 16 residues. The V segment lost 6 bases and the J segment 3 bases; nucleotides outside the gene matches: 12. Germline-derived CDR1 and CDR2 are MNHEY and SMNVEV (reference sequence). The CDR3 coding sequence is TGTGCCAGCAGCCCTCGGAGGGCTAGCGGTACAGATACGCAGTATTTT. It specifies CASSPRRASGTDTQYF.

This sequence joins TRBV29-1 and TRBJ1-1; weak D call: TRBD1 (5 bases). The CDR3 runs to 15 residues. V dropped 6 bases and J dropped 5 bases, with 22 bases sitting between them. Germline V lookup: CDR1 SQVTM, CDR2 ANQGSEA. The CDR3 region is CSVGRPGHGRTEAFF. CDR3 nucleotides: TGCAGCGTCGGCAGACCTGGACATGGTAGAACTGAAGCTTTCTTT.

V is TRBV5-4 and J is TRBJ2-7; TRBD1 agrees at 8 bases. Germline CDR1 is SGHNT and CDR2 is YYREEE (reference sequence). The CDR3 extends over 14 amino acids. V lost 4 bases to trimming and J lost 0 bases; unmatched junction nucleotides: 3. CDR3 protein: CASSRDRSSYEQYF. The CDR3 nucleotides read TGTGCCAGCAGCCGGGACAGGAGCTCCTACGAGCAGTACTTC.

This clone has a handful of counts. The chain carries TRBV27 and TRBJ2-3, with TRBD2 matching 7 bases. CDR1 is MNHEY and CDR2 is SMNVEV in the germline V gene (reference sequence). V gave up 3 bases and J gave up 1 base; unmatched junction bases: 10. The CDR3 has 17 amino acids. The CDR3 region is CASSLWARGEGTDTQYF. DNA of the CDR3: TGTGCCAGCAGTTTGTGGGCCCGGGGGGAGGGCACAGATACGCAGTATTTT.

CDR3 DNA: TGTGCCAGCAGCTCCCGGGGGAAGGGGAATGAAGCTTTCTTT. Translation gives CASSSRGKGNEAFF. The chain uses TRBV7-6 and TRBJ1-1; D is perhaps TRBD1 (5 bases). Per the germline V gene, CDR1 is SGHVS and CDR2 is FNYEAQ. This CDR3 is 14 amino acids long. V lost 4 bases to trimming and J lost 7 bases, with 16 bases between them.

Only a few counts were recorded for this clone. J is TRBJ2-1 and V is TRBV4-2; D might be TRBD1 (5 bases). The CDR3 length is 14 residues. V lost 5 bases and J lost 6, with 14 bases in between. Germline V gives CDR1 LGHNA, CDR2 YNFKEQ. The CDR3 protein is CASSIPGNRNEQFF. The CDR3 DNA sequence: TGTGCCAGCAGCATCCCAGGGAACCGCAATGAGCAGTTCTTC.

CDR3 loop: CAWRSLAGGPNTGELFF. As DNA, the CDR3 is TGTGCCTGGAGATCCCTAGCGGGAGGGCCAAACACCGGGGAGCTGTTTTTT. V and J are TRBV30 and TRBJ2-2; 12 bases line up with TRBD2. V lost 3 bases to trimming and J lost 2 bases; unmatched junction nucleotides: 7. CDR1 is GTSNPN, CDR2 SVGIG, per germline (reference sequence). The CDR3 spans 17 residues.

The chain combines TRBV5-1 with TRBJ1-1; tentative D call: TRBD1 (5 bases). Germline V gene data show CDR1 as SGHRS and CDR2 as YFSETQ. CDR3 length: 14 residues. Trimming stripped 4 bases from V and 4 bases from J, with 14 bases between. The CDR3: CASSPMGGGTEAFF. The CDR3 region has the DNA TGCGCCAGCAGCCCAATGGGGGGGGGCACTGAAGCTTTCTTT.

This chain connects TRBV6-5 to TRBJ2-1, with D unresolved. Trimming stripped 2 bases from V and 12 bases from J, with 11 bases between. There are 12 residues in the CDR3. Germline V gene lookup returns CDR1 MNHEY and CDR2 SVGAGI. The CDR3 spells CASSYNAYSQFF. DNA for the CDR3: TGTGCCAGCAGTTACAACGCTTACTCGCAGTTCTTC.

DNA of the CDR3: TGTGCCAGCAGCTTGGGGAGCGGGCAATATTACGAGCAGTACTTC. This sequence encodes CASSLGSGQYYEQYF. The chain employs TRBV7-2 and TRBJ2-7, with D possibly being TRBD2 (6 bases). CDR1 is SGHTA, CDR2 FQGNSA, per germline. The length of the CDR3 is 15 residues. Trimming took 3 bases from V and 4 from J, leaving 16 bases between them. The whole variable domain, remainder taken from reference TRBV7-2 and TRBJ2-7, is GAGVSQSPSNKVTEKGKDVELRCDPISGHTALYWYRQSLGQGLEFLIYFQGNSAPDKSGLPSDRFSAERTGGSVSTLTIQRTQQEDSAVYLCASSLGSGQYYEQYFGPGTRLTVT.

This clone was observed a handful of times. J is TRBJ2-1 and V is TRBV18, with a tentative D call TRBD2 (6 bases). Germline V lookup: CDR1 KGHSH, CDR2 LQKENI. Trimming pared 3 bases from V and 7 bases from J, leaving 22 bases between. CDR3 length equals 17 residues. CDR3 in amino acids: CASSPPSAGRLKNEQFF. In nucleotides, the CDR3 is TGTGCCAGCTCACCTCCCTCAGCGGGCCGCCTGAAGAATGAGCAGTTCTTC. The complete variable domain, with remaining parts taken from reference TRBV18 and TRBJ2-1, reads NAGVMQNPRHLVRRRGQEARLRCSPMKGHSHVYWYRQLPEEGLKFMVYLQKENIIDESGMPKERFSAEFPKEGPSILRIQQVVRGDSAAYFCASSPPSAGRLKNEQFFGPGTRLTVL.

The chain links TRBV2 to TRBJ1-6; unclear D gene. V lost 7 bases and J lost 12, with 16 bases in between. CDR1 and CDR2 from the germline V gene are SNHLY and FYNNEI. The CDR3 has 13 residues. DNA for the CDR3: TGTGCCAGCATGAAGAATGACCAGGAACCCCTCCACTTT. This gives the protein CASMKNDQEPLHF.

V usage is TRBV2 and J usage is TRBJ2-4; maybe TRBD2 (5 bases). CDR1 is SNHLY and CDR2 is FYNNEI in the germline V gene. The CDR3 contains 17 residues. Trimming took 8 bases from V and 0 from J, leaving 20 bases between them. The CDR3 DNA is TGTGCCAGCGGAACTAGGACGGAGGATATAGCCAAAAACATTCAGTACTTC. It is translated as CASGTRTEDIAKNIQYF.

The chain couples TRBV27 to TRBJ2-7; 7 bases are a match to TRBD2. The CDR3 extends over 14 amino acids. Germline lookup yields CDR1 MNHEY and CDR2 SMNVEV (reference sequence). Losses at the gene ends were 3 bases for V and 2 bases for J; bases not matched to a gene: 4. The CDR3 reads CASSFAGETYEQYF. CDR3 sequence (DNA): TGTGCCAGCAGTTTTGCGGGAGAGACCTACGAGCAGTACTTC.

This clone was seen a few times. The chain employs TRBV20-1 and TRBJ1-2; a weak D match, TRBD1 (5 bases). The germline CDR1 and CDR2 sequences are DFQATT and SNEGSKA (reference sequence). The CDR3 extends over 11 amino acids. Trimming shortened V by 5 bases and J by 5 bases, and 9 bases separated the two germline ends. This CDR3 reads CSAPRGYGYTF. CDR3 sequence (DNA): TGCAGTGCTCCCCGGGGGTATGGCTACACCTTC.